The 14 T cell receptor beta chains in this list originate from one sample, sequenced in a study of shared clonotypes between healthy human individuals. Measured with immunoSEQ multiplex PCR; TCRdb has only the in-frame clones, and not every one. This sample has hundreds of thousands of clones; about 92% occur once, and the top ten carry approximately 24%. Terminally differentiated effector memory CD45RA+ cells were excluded from the naive CD8 cells, which were CD45RO-negative and positively selected for CCR7. The sequenced sample consisted of naive CD8+ T cells sorted from blood. These receptors came from a man under 40 in good health.

V usage is TRBV18 and J usage is TRBJ1-1, with D hard to call. V lost 3 bases, J lost 0 bases, and 14 bases lay in between. Per germline, CDR1 KGHSH and CDR2 LQKENI. The CDR3 length is 16 residues. In nucleotides, the CDR3 is TGTGCCAGCTCACCGAAGTTGGGTGATGTGAACACTGAAGCTTTCTTT. It is translated as CASSPKLGDVNTEAFF.

The genes are TRBV19 and TRBJ2-7; D is perhaps TRBD1 (8 bases). The CDR3 consists of 15 residues. Trimming took off 7 bases at V and 1 base at J, with 17 bases between the two ends. CDR1 and CDR2 from the germline V gene are LNHDA and SQIVND (reference sequence). The CDR3 region is CASTAGQGGSYEQYF. The CDR3 DNA reads TGTGCCAGTACCGCTGGACAGGGAGGGTCCTACGAGCAGTACTTC. The whole variable domain, filled in from reference TRBV19 and TRBJ2-7, reads DGGITQSPKYLFRKEGQNVTLSCEQNLNHDAMYWYRQDPGQGLRLIYYSQIVNDFQKGDIAEGYSVSREKKESFPLTVTSAQKNPTAFYLCASTAGQGGSYEQYFGPGTRLTVT.

The V call is TRBV27, the J call TRBJ1-1, with D tentatively TRBD1 (6 bases). V was shortened by 6 bases and J by 6 bases, with 17 bases between the two germline ends. This CDR3 spans 14 amino acids. CDR1 MNHEY and CDR2 SMNVEV come from the germline V gene (reference sequence). The CDR3 region has the DNA TGTGCCAGCAGCCGGGGGCGGTCGGTCCCTGAAGCTTTCTTT. Translated: CASSRGRSVPEAFF.

The chain links TRBV6-7 to TRBJ2-1; TRBD2 aligns across 9 bases. TRBV6-7 belongs to the ORF category, with a function that is uncertain. The CDR3 has 15 residues. The V segment lost 2 bases and the J segment 4 bases; nucleotides outside the gene matches: 3. CDR3 residues: CASSYAREGYNEQFF. The DNA of the CDR3 is TGTGCCAGCAGTTACGCGCGGGAGGGTTACAATGAGCAGTTCTTC.

The chain links TRBV28 to TRBJ2-7; tentatively, D is TRBD2 (6 bases). The CDR3 has 15 amino acids. Germline CDR1 and CDR2: MDHEN and SYDVKM. Trimming removed 4 bases from V and 3 bases from J, with 16 bases in between. CDR3 DNA sequence: TGTGCCAGCAGTTCCCTCTGGACGGGAGACTACGAGCAGTACTTC. This gives the protein CASSSLWTGDYEQYF.

The chain has TRBV18 and TRBJ2-1; tentatively, D is TRBD2 (5 bases). The CDR3 contains 16 residues. V was cut by 2 bases and J by 6 bases, with 17 bases left in between. Germline CDR1 is KGHSH and CDR2 is LQKENI. The CDR3 here is CASSPDGERRSNEQFF. CDR3 DNA sequence: TGTGCCAGCTCACCAGACGGGGAACGGAGGAGCAATGAGCAGTTCTTC.

The gene calls are TRBV14 and TRBJ2-3; D not resolved. This CDR3 contains 16 residues. Germline CDR1 reads SGHDN; CDR2 reads FVKESK. Trimming removed 4 bases from V and 4 bases from J, with 18 bases in between. The CDR3 nucleotides read TGTGCCAGCAGCCGGGTCGAGACCGTGGTTCCAGATACGCAGTATTTT. Translation: CASSRVETVVPDTQYF.

The V gene is TRBV2, the J gene TRBJ1-2; maybe TRBD1 (5 bases). Germline lookup yields CDR1 SNHLY and CDR2 FYNNEI. This CDR3 comprises 15 residues. The V and J ends lost 8 bases and 1 base respectively, with 17 bases between them. The CDR3 loop is CASPDGHRRNYGYTF. The CDR3 DNA sequence: TGTGCCAGCCCTGATGGACATCGCCGTAACTATGGCTACACCTTC.

In DNA, the CDR3 is TGTGCCTGGAGTGGGACAGGGGAACAGCCCCAGCATTTT. Amino acids: CAWSGTGEQPQHF. The chain links TRBV30 to TRBJ1-5, with 9 bases matching TRBD1. V shed 1 base, J shed 7 bases, and the junction held 2 bases outside the gene matches. The CDR3 contains 13 residues. Germline V gene lookup returns CDR1 GTSNPN and CDR2 SVGIG (reference sequence).

The V call is TRBV4-3, the J call TRBJ2-3; D uncertain. Per germline, CDR1 LGHNA and CDR2 YSLEER. Trimming shortened V by 1 base and J by 2 bases, and 13 bases separated the two germline ends. The length of the CDR3 is 16 residues. DNA for the CDR3: TGCGCCAGCAGCCAAGGACACATTAGAACCACAGATACGCAGTATTTT. The encoded protein is CASSQGHIRTTDTQYF.

This chain connects TRBV11-2 to TRBJ2-2; possible D gene TRBD2, 6 bases. Germline V gene lookup returns CDR1 SGHAT and CDR2 FQNNGV. The germline V and J ends were trimmed by 2 bases and 6 bases, with 16 bases remaining between them. The CDR3 consists of 16 residues. CDR3 sequence (DNA): TGTGCCAGCAGCTTACCCTTGGGACTCCCCTCCGGGGAGCTGTTTTTT. The encoded protein is CASSLPLGLPSGELFF.

Here the CDR3 DNA reads TGTGCCAGCAGTTCGCTAGCGGGAGAATCCTACGAGCAGTACTTC. Protein product: CASSSLAGESYEQYF. The chain carries TRBV27 and TRBJ2-7, with 10 bases identical to TRBD2. V gave up 4 bases and J gave up 1 base; unmatched junction bases: 4. This CDR3 has 15 amino acids. Germline assignment: CDR1 MNHEY and CDR2 SMNVEV (reference sequence).

Only one count was recorded for this clone. This rearrangement joins TRBV6-1 to TRBJ1-4, with D unresolved. The CDR3 has 12 amino acids. V lost 5 bases, J lost 8 bases, and 9 bases lay in between. Looked up from germline, CDR1 is MNHNS and CDR2 is SASEGT. CDR3 amino acids: CASSWLDEKLFF. The CDR3 DNA reads TGTGCCAGCAGTTGGTTGGACGAAAAACTGTTTTTT.

The chain has TRBV27 and TRBJ2-7; TRBD2 aligns across 8 bases. The CDR3 runs 14 residues. V lost 2 bases, J lost 3 bases, and 3 bases stayed unmatched. Per germline, CDR1 MNHEY and CDR2 SMNVEV (reference sequence). The CDR3 loop reads CASSLAGGVYEQYF. The CDR3 DNA reads as TGTGCCAGCAGTTTAGCGGGAGGAGTCTACGAGCAGTACTTC.